The clone carrying this T cell receptor beta chain was observed at least ten times. Its antigen is undetermined. TCRdb re-analysed the 5' RACE reads in MiXCR, keeping a single row per CDR3 protein. The top ten clones hold 6.8% of a sample with 200,000 to 250,000 distinct CDR3 sequences, around a tenth of them seen once. The record originates from a study of CD8 T cells in ankylosing spondylitis. Study-level points and caveats: Relatively scarce in peripheral blood, disease-linked clones were CD8+. The clones that were linked to disease were reported to be significantly enriched in matched synovial fluid samples from ankylosing spondylitis patients. One TCR beta motif, made up of about 8 highly homologous variants, appeared characteristic of ankylosing spondylitis blood.

The V and J ends lost 6 bases and 2 bases respectively, with 17 bases between them. This CDR3 is built from 14 residues. Germline CDR1 is DFQATT and CDR2 is SNEGSKA (reference sequence). This rearrangement joins TRBV20-1 to TRBJ2-7; TRBD1 or TRBD2 may be the D gene (6 bases each). The sequenced sample was blood, either unsorted or a sorted T cell fraction (not recorded which). This TCR came from a male donor with ankylosing spondylitis or in good health (not recorded which). The CDR3 sequence is CSALRWGATYEQYF. The CDR3 DNA sequence: TGCAGTGCCCTCAGGTGGGGGGCTACCTACGAGCAGTACTTC.